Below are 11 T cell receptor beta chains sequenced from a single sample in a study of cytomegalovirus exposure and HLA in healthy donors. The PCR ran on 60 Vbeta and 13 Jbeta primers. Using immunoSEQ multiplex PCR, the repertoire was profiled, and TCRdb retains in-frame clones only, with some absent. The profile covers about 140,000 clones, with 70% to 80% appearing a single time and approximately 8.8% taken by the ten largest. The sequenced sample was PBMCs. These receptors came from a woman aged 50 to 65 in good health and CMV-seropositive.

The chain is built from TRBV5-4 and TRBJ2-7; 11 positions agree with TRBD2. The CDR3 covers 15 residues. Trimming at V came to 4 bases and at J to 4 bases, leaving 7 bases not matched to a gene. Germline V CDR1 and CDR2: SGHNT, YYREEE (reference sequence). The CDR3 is CASSLKTSGKYEQYF. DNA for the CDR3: TGTGCCAGCAGCCTGAAGACTAGCGGGAAATACGAGCAGTACTTC.

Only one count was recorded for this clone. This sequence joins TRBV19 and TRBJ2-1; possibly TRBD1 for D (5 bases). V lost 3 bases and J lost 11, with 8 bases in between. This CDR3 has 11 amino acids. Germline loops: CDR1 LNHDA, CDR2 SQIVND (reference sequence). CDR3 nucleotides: TGTGCCAGTAGTATCAGGGCACAGCAGTTCTTC. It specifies CASSIRAQQFF.

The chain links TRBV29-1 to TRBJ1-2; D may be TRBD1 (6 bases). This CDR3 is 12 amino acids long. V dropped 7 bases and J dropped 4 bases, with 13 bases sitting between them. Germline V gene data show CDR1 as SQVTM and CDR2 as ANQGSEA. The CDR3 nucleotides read TGCAGCGACATCAGGGGCAGCTATGGCTACACCTTC. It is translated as CSDIRGSYGYTF.

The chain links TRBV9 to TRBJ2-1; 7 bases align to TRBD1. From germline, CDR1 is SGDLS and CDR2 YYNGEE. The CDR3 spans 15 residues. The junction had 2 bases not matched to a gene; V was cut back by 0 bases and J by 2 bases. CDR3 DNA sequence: TGTGCCAGCAGCGTAGACAGGGGAACCTACAATGAGCAGTTCTTC. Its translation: CASSVDRGTYNEQFF.

The CDR3 sequence is CASSHPGLSGETQYF. For the CDR3, the DNA is TGTGCCAGCAGCCACCCTGGGCTAAGCGGAGAGACCCAGTACTTC. The gene calls are TRBV28 and TRBJ2-5; possible D gene TRBD2, 5 bases. V was trimmed by 6 bases and J by 4 bases, leaving 18 bases between them. The CDR3 sequence is 15 residues long. The germline V gene encodes CDR1 MDHEN and CDR2 SYDVKM. Combining the CDR3 with reference TRBV28 and TRBJ2-5 gives the whole variable domain DVKVTQSSRYLVKRTGEKVFLECVQDMDHENMFWYRQDPGLGLRLIYFSYDVKMKEKGDIPEGYSVSREKKERFSLILESASTNQTSMYLCASSHPGLSGETQYFGPGTRLLVL.

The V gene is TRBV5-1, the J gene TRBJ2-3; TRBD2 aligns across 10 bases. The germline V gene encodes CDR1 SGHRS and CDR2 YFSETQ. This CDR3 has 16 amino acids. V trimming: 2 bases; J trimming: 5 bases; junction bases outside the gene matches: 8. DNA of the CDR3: TGCGCCAGCAGCTTTGTGACTAGCGGGTCGCTAGATACGCAGTATTTT. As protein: CASSFVTSGSLDTQYF.

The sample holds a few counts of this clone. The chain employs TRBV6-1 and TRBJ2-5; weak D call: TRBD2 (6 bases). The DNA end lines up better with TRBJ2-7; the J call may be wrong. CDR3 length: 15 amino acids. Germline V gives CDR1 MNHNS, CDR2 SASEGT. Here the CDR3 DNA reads TGTGCCAGCAGTGAAGGGGTGGGGGGACCCTACGAGCAGTACTTC. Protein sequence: CASSEGVGGPYEQYF.

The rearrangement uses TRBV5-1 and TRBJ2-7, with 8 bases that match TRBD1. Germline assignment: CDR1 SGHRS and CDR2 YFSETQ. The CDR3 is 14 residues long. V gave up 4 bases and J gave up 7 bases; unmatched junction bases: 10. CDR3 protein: CASSMGQVIGEQYF. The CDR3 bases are TGCGCCAGCAGCATGGGACAGGTCATAGGGGAGCAGTACTTC.

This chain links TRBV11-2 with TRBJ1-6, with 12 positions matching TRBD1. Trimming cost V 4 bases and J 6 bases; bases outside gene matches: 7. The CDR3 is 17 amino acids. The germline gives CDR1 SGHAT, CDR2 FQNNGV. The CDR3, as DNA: TGTGCCAGCAGCTCAGCCGGGACAGGGGGCCGTAATTCACCCCTCCACTTT. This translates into CASSSAGTGGRNSPLHF.

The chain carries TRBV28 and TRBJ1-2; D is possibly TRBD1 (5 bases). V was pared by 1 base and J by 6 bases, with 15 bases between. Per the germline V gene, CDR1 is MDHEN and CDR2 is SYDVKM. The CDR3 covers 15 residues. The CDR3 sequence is CASSLFPIWGNGYTF. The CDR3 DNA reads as TGTGCCAGCAGTTTATTCCCCATCTGGGGCAATGGCTACACCTTC.

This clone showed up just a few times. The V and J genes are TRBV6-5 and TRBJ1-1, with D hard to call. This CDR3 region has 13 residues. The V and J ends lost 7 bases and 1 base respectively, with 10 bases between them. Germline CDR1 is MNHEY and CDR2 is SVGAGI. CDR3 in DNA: TGTGCCAGCATTAGGGAGGGGAACACTGAAGCTTTCTTT. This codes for CASIREGNTEAFF.